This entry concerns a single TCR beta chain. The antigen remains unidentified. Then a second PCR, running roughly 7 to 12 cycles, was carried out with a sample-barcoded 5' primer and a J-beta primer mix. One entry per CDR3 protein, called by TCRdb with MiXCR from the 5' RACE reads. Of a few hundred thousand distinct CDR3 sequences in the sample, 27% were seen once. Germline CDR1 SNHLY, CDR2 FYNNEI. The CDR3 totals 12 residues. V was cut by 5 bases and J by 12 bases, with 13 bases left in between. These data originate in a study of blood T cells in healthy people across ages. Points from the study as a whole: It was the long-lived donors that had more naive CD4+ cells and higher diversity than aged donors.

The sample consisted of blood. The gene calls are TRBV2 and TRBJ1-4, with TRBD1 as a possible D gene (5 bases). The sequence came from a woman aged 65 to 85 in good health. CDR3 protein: CASSYTGGELFF. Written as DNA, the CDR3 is TGTGCCAGCAGTTATACAGGCGGGGAACTGTTTTTT.